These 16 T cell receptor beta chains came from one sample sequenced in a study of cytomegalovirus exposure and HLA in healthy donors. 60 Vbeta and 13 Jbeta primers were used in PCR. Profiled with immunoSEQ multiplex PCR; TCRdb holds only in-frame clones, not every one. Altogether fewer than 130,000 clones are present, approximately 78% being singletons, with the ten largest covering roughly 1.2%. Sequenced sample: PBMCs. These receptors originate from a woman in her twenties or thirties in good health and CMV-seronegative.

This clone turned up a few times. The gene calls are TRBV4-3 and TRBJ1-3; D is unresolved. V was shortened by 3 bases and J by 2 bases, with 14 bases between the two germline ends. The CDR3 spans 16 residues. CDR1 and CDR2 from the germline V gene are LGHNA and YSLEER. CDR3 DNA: TGCGCCAGCAGCCAGCAAATCAGGTTACCTGGAAACACCATATATTTT. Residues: CASSQQIRLPGNTIYF.

The CDR3 DNA reads as TGCGCCAGCAGCTTGAGTCAGGGGGCAGAAAAACTGTTTTTT. Translation: CASSLSQGAEKLFF. This chain uses TRBV5-1 with TRBJ1-4, with 8 bases matching TRBD1. This CDR3 comprises 14 residues. In germline, CDR1 is SGHRS, CDR2 YFSETQ. The V and J ends lost 1 base and 8 bases, in that order; junction bases with no gene match: 4.

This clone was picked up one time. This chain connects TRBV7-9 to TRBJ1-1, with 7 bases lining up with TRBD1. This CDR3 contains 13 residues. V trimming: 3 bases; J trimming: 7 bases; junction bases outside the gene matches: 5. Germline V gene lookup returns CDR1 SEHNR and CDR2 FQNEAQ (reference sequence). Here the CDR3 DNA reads TGTGCCAGCAGCTTCGGGACAGAAGTTGAAGCTTTCTTT. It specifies CASSFGTEVEAFF.

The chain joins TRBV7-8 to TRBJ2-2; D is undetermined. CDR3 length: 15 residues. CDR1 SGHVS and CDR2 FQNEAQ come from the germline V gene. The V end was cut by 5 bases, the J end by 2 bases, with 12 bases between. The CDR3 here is CASSPTRGNTGELFF. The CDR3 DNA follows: TGTGCCAGCAGCCCCACTCGAGGCAACACCGGGGAGCTGTTTTTT.

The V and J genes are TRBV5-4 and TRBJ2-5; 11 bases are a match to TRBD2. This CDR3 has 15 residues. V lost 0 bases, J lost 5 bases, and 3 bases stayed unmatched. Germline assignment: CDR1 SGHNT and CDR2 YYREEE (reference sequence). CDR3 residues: CASSLGLAGSETQYF. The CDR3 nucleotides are TGTGCCAGCAGCTTGGGACTAGCGGGGTCTGAGACCCAGTACTTC.

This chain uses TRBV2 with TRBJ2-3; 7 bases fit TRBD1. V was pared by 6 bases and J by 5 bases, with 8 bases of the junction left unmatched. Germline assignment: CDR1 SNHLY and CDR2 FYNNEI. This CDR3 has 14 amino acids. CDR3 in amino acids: CASSDDRTGDTQYF. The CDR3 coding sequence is TGTGCCAGCAGCGACGACAGGACAGGAGATACGCAGTATTTT.

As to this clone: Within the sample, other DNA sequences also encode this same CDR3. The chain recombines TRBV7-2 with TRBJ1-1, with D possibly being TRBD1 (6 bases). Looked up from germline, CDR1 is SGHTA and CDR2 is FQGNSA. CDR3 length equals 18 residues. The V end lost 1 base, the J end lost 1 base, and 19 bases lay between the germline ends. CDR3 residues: CASSLDPRGRARNTEAFF. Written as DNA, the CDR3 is TGTGCCAGCAGCTTAGATCCCAGGGGCCGGGCAAGGAACACTGAAGCTTTCTTT. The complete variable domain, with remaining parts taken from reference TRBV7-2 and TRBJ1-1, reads GAGVSQSPSNKVTEKGKDVELRCDPISGHTALYWYRQSLGQGLEFLIYFQGNSAPDKSGLPSDRFSAERTGGSVSTLTIQRTQQEDSAVYLCASSLDPRGRARNTEAFFGQGTRLTVV.

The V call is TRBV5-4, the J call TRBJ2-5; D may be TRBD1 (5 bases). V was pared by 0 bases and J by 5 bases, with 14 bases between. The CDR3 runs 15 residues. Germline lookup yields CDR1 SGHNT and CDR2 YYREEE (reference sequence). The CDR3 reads CASSLGLGAGETQYF. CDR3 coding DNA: TGTGCCAGCAGCTTGGGCCTAGGGGCCGGGGAGACCCAGTACTTC.

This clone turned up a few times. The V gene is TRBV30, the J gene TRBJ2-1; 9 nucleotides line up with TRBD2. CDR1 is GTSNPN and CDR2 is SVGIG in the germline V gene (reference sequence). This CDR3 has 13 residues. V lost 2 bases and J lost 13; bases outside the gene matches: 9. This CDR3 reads CAWSPILAGDQFF. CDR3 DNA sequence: TGTGCCTGGAGTCCTATACTAGCGGGTGACCAGTTCTTC.

The CDR3 loop is CASSLAGGQEKLFF. Written as DNA, the CDR3 is TGCGCCAGCAGCTTGGCCGGGGGTCAAGAAAAACTGTTTTTT. The chain has TRBV5-1 and TRBJ1-4; D possibly corresponds to TRBD1 (5 bases). Between the trimmed V and J ends, which lost 0 bases and 8 bases, there was a span of 11 bases. CDR3 size: 14 residues. The V gene's germline CDR1 is SGHRS and CDR2 YFSETQ.

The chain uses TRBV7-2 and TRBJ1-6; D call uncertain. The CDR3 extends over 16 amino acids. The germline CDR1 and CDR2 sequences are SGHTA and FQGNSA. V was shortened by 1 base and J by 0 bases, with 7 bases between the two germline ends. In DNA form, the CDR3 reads TGTGCCAGCAGCTTAGGAGGGAGCTCCTATAATTCACCCCTCCACTTT. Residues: CASSLGGSSYNSPLHF.

The CDR3 sequence is CASSLFGLAGGANTGELFF. The DNA of the CDR3 is TGTGCCAGCAGTTTATTCGGACTAGCGGGGGGGGCGAACACCGGGGAGCTGTTTTTT. The chain joins TRBV28 to TRBJ2-2, with 15 positions matching TRBD2. After removal of 1 base from V and 0 bases from J, the junction contained 3 bases not matched to a gene. Germline values: CDR1 MDHEN, CDR2 SYDVKM. The CDR3 loop spans 19 amino acids.

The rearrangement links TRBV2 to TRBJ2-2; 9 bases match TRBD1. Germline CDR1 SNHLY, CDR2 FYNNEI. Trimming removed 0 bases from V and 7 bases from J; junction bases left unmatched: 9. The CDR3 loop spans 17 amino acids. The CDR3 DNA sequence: TGTGCCAGCAGTGAAGCTATGGGACAGGGTCTCATCGGGGAGCTGTTTTTT. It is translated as CASSEAMGQGLIGELFF. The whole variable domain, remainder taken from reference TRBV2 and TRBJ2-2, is EPEVTQTPSHQVTQMGQEVILRCVPISNHLYFYWYRQILGQKVEFLVSFYNNEISEKSEIFDDQFSVERPDGSNFTLKIRSTKLEDSAMYFCASSEAMGQGLIGELFFGEGSRLTVL.

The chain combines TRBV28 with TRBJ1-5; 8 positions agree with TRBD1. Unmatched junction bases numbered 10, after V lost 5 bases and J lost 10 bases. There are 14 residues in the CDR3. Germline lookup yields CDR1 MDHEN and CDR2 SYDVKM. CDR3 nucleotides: TGTGCCAGCAGTCCCTTGGACAGGGAATTTCCCCAGCATTTT. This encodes CASSPLDREFPQHF.

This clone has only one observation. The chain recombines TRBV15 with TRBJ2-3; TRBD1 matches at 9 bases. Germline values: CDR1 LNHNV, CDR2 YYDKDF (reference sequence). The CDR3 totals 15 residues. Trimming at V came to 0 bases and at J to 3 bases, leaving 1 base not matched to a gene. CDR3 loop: CATSREQGATDTQYF. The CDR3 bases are TGTGCCACCAGCAGAGAACAGGGGGCAACAGATACGCAGTATTTT.

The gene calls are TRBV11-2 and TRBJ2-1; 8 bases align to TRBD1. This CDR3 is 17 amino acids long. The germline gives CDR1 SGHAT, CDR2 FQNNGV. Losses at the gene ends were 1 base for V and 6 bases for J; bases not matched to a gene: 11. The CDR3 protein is CASSLGLSGGVSNEQFF. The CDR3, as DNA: TGTGCCAGCAGCTTAGGCCTATCAGGGGGCGTGAGCAATGAGCAGTTCTTC.